The present entry profiles one T cell receptor (beta chain) with its context. These data belong to a study of blood T cell repertoires in COVID-19. This CDR3 is 14 amino acids long. The ends lost 0 bases at V and 2 bases at J; junction bases unmatched: 1. Germline lookup yields CDR1 MNHNS and CDR2 SASEGT. Libraries were prepared by immunoSEQ multiplex PCR; TCRdb keeps only in-frame clonotypes and omits some of them. The sample comprises hundreds of thousands of clones, 80% to 90% of which are singletons, and approximately 2.5% rests with the top ten. The receptor comes from a woman aged 18-29 years who had recovered from COVID-19. This rearrangement joins TRBV6-1 to TRBJ2-7, with 7 nucleotides matching TRBD2. Sequenced: PBMCs or T cells enriched from blood (not recorded which). DNA of the CDR3: TGTGCCAGCAGTGAAGCGGGGGGGGCCTACGAGCAGTACTTC. The encoded protein is CASSEAGGAYEQYF.